This T cell receptor (beta chain) is from a study of cytomegalovirus exposure and HLA in healthy donors. In germline, CDR1 is SGHAT, CDR2 FQNNGV. The CDR3 loop spans 15 amino acids. V shed 4 bases and J shed 2 bases, with 13 bases lying between them. The PCR was carried out with 60 Vbeta primers and 13 Jbeta primers. Profiling relied on immunoSEQ multiplex PCR, and the TCRdb table lists in-frame clones only, not all of them. This sample has fewer than 250,000 clones, with about 80% found just once. V and J are TRBV11-2 and TRBJ2-3; a possible D gene is TRBD2 (5 bases). The TCR sequence derives from a girl aged 10-17 years in good health and CMV-seronegative. The sequencing sample was made of PBMCs. CDR3 sequence reads: CASSSGVSDTDTQYF. The CDR3 DNA is TGTGCCAGCAGCTCCGGGGTCAGTGACACAGATACGCAGTATTTT.